Below, 24 T cell receptor beta chains from the same sample are listed, as sequenced in a study of spatial heterogeneity in lung cancer. Findings and limits, study-wide: Mutation tallies in tumors tracked expanded intratumoral alpha and beta TCR counts.

Using its own MiXCR run on the 5' RACE reads, TCRdb lists one record per CDR3 protein. The sample consists of about 24,000 distinct CDR3 sequences, approximately 8.8% of them appearing once. The antigens of these receptors remain unknown. Time point specified: sample taken at primary tumor resection. This specimen was lung tumor tissue, taken at surgery. The receptors were sampled from a male donor with early-stage non-small cell lung cancer.

This clonotype was counted between two and nine times. This may be a read error, as it is one base from a much larger clone. The chain carries TRBV7-8 and TRBJ2-5; D remains ambiguous. This CDR3 has 11 residues. The germline V gene has CDR1 SGHVS and CDR2 FQNEAQ. V was cut by 1 base and J by 7 bases, with 4 bases left in between. The CDR3 nucleotides read TGTGCCAGCAGCTTAGAGGGGACCCAGTACTTC. Its translation is CASSLEGTQYF.

The chain combines TRBV7-3 with TRBJ1-2; D gene ambiguous. Trimming stripped 6 bases from V and 3 bases from J, with 14 bases between. CDR1 SGHTA and CDR2 FQGTGA come from the germline V gene. The CDR3 is 14 amino acids. CDR3 in DNA: TGTGCCAGCAGATCCCCATTACGGTACTATGGCTACACCTTC. Amino acid sequence: CASRSPLRYYGYTF. The full variable domain, rest sourced from reference TRBV7-3 and TRBJ1-2, is GAGVSQTPSNKVTEKGKYVELRCDPISGHTALYWYRQSLGQGPEFLIYFQGTGAADDSGLPNDRFFAVRPEGSVSTLKIQRTERGDSAVYLCASRSPLRYYGYTFGSGTRLTVV.

This clonotype has more than one count but fewer than ten. This chain connects TRBV10-3 to TRBJ2-7; possible D gene TRBD1, 6 bases. The CDR3 loop spans 13 amino acids. The V end was cut by 6 bases, the J end by 4 bases, with 13 bases between. Germline V gene data show CDR1 as ENHRY and CDR2 as SYGVKD. The CDR3 loop is CAIRSGQKYEQYF. In nucleotides, the CDR3 is TGTGCCATCAGGTCGGGACAAAAATACGAGCAGTACTTC.

Only a few counts were recorded for this clonotype. The chain is built from TRBV19 and TRBJ2-2; 7 positions match TRBD1. Germline V gene sequence: CDR1 LNHDA, CDR2 SQIVND (reference sequence). Trimming took 4 bases from V and 5 from J; bases not matched to a gene: 10. CDR3 length equals 16 residues. CDR3 bases: TGTGCCAGTAGTAGGGGGACAGCCTTGGGGACCGGGGAGCTGTTTTTT. Its protein is CASSRGTALGTGELFF.

This clonotype was seen many times. This chain's CDR3 is CSARVWTGGYTF. Here the CDR3 DNA reads TGCAGTGCTAGAGTGTGGACAGGTGGCTACACCTTC. This chain connects TRBV20-1 to TRBJ1-2; 7 bases match TRBD1. The CDR3 has 12 amino acids. Per the germline V gene, CDR1 is DFQATT and CDR2 is SNEGSKA (reference sequence). The V segment lost 1 base and the J segment 7 bases; nucleotides outside the gene matches: 3.

This clonotype was seen repeatedly, ten times or more. The V gene is TRBV20-1, the J gene TRBJ2-7; 8 bases match TRBD2. Germline-derived CDR1 and CDR2 are DFQATT and SNEGSKA (reference sequence). The CDR3 runs to 15 residues. The V segment lost 0 bases and the J segment 1 base; nucleotides outside the gene matches: 5. CDR3 DNA: TGCAGTGCTAGAGACCCGGGACTAGGTTCCTACGAGCAGTACTTC. Protein: CSARDPGLGSYEQYF.

This clonotype has ten or more counts. V is TRBV5-1 and J is TRBJ1-5; 9 nucleotides line up with TRBD1. In germline, CDR1 is SGHRS, CDR2 YFSETQ. V lost 4 bases, J lost 5 bases, and 7 bases stayed unmatched. This CDR3 comprises 15 residues. The CDR3: CASSPTGTGYQPQHF. The CDR3 DNA follows: TGCGCCAGCAGCCCTACCGGGACAGGGTATCAGCCCCAGCATTTT.

This clonotype was detected only a few times. The rearrangement uses TRBV6-2 or TRBV6-3 and TRBJ2-4; the match to TRBD1 covers 9 bases. The length of the CDR3 is 17 residues. Unmatched junction bases numbered 11, after V lost 1 base and J lost 7 bases. Germline lookup yields CDR1 MNHEY and CDR2 SVGEGT. The CDR3 region has the DNA TGTGCCAGCAGTTACTGGCGGGACAGGGTTGGGGAGAACATTCAGTACTTC. The encoded protein is CASSYWRDRVGENIQYF.

This clonotype was observed a few times. The chain carries TRBV7-9 and TRBJ2-1; TRBD2 matches 8 bases. This CDR3 is 14 amino acids long. Germline trimming cut 3 bases from V and 9 bases from J; bases unmatched to any gene: 7. In germline, CDR1 is SEHNR, CDR2 FQNEAQ (reference sequence). CDR3 in amino acids: CASSLGAGDSEQFF. The CDR3 DNA follows: TGTGCCAGCAGCTTGGGAGCGGGAGATTCTGAGCAGTTCTTC.

The rearrangement links TRBV15 to TRBJ2-5; a weak D match, TRBD2 (5 bases). The CDR3 totals 15 residues. Trimming took 1 base from V and 0 from J, leaving 9 bases between them. The germline V gene encodes CDR1 LNHNV and CDR2 YYDKDF (reference sequence). CDR3 amino acids: CATSRGLANQETQYF. Here the CDR3 DNA reads TGTGCCACCAGCAGAGGATTAGCGAACCAAGAGACCCAGTACTTC.

This clonotype was counted only a few times. The chain has TRBV28 and TRBJ1-4, with 9 bases lining up with TRBD1. Trimming cost V 7 bases and J 8 bases; bases outside gene matches: 8. CDR3 size: 14 residues. Germline CDR1 MDHEN, CDR2 SYDVKM. CDR3: CASTPGTGREKLFF. For the CDR3, the DNA is TGTGCCAGCACCCCTGGGACAGGGCGAGAAAAACTGTTTTTT.

This clonotype was picked up many times. The rearrangement joins TRBV20-1 to TRBJ2-2; 12 bases agree with TRBD2. V was pared by 5 bases and J by 5 bases, with 3 bases of the junction left unmatched. The germline V gene encodes CDR1 DFQATT and CDR2 SNEGSKA (reference sequence). CDR3 length: 14 amino acids. The CDR3 sequence is CSAPTSGSTGELFF. CDR3 DNA: TGCAGTGCTCCGACTAGCGGGAGTACCGGGGAGCTGTTTTTT.

The chain recombines TRBV6-5 with TRBJ1-2, with 7 bases matching TRBD1. With V trimmed by 5 bases and J by 4 bases, 7 bases remained unmatched. The germline CDR1 and CDR2 sequences are MNHEY and SVGAGI. The CDR3 has 14 amino acids. The CDR3, as DNA: TGTGCCAGCAGTCGACAGGGAATAGGCTATGGCTACACCTTC. It yields the protein CASSRQGIGYGYTF.

This clonotype is medium-sized in the sample. The chain joins TRBV19 to TRBJ2-5; 7 nucleotides line up with TRBD1. Trimming took 3 bases from V and 9 from J; bases not matched to a gene: 13. The CDR3 extends over 15 amino acids. Looked up from germline, CDR1 is LNHDA and CDR2 is SQIVND (reference sequence). CDR3 sequence: CASSINGQVLQAQYF. The CDR3 nucleotides are TGTGCCAGTAGTATTAACGGACAGGTTCTACAGGCCCAGTACTTC.

The sample holds many counts of this clonotype. This chain joins TRBV15 and TRBJ2-7; D gene uncertain. The CDR3 covers 13 residues. V was cut by 1 base and J by 2 bases, with 6 bases left in between. Germline V lookup: CDR1 LNHNV, CDR2 YYDKDF (reference sequence). The CDR3 is CATSRVGPYEQYF. In DNA, the CDR3 is TGTGCCACCAGCAGAGTGGGTCCCTACGAGCAGTACTTC.

This clonotype has a count of ten or more. The rearrangement joins TRBV10-2 to TRBJ2-5; 12 bases are a match to TRBD1. The CDR3 extends over 16 amino acids. CDR1 and CDR2 (germline): WSHSY, SAAADI. Trimming cost V 4 bases and J 4 bases; bases outside gene matches: 7. The DNA for the CDR3 is TGCGCCAGCAGTGTTGTGGGGACAGGGGGCGGAGAGACCCAGTACTTC. Translated, it gives CASSVVGTGGGETQYF.

This clonotype showed up many times. This chain joins TRBV15 and TRBJ2-6; no definite D call. The CDR3 length is 16 residues. Trimming took 3 bases from V and 1 from J, leaving 10 bases between them. Germline V gene sequence: CDR1 LNHNV, CDR2 YYDKDF (reference sequence). The CDR3 sequence is CATSSLRGSGANVLTF. The CDR3 nucleotides read TGTGCCACCAGCAGCCTCCGAGGATCTGGGGCCAACGTCCTGACTTTC.

The genes are TRBV5-1 and TRBJ2-3; D is uncertain. From germline, CDR1 is SGHRS and CDR2 YFSETQ. This CDR3 contains 15 residues. Trimming pared 0 bases from V and 3 bases from J, leaving 11 bases between. The CDR3 bases are TGCGCCAGCAGCTTGGCCGATTATTGGACAGATACGCAGTATTTT. Protein product: CASSLADYWTDTQYF.

This clonotype appeared a few times. CDR3 residues: CASSLGEDEQYF. CDR3 nucleotides: TGTGCCAGCAGCTTAGGGGAGGACGAGCAGTACTTC. This sequence joins TRBV7-6 and TRBJ2-7, with a tentative D call TRBD2 (6 bases). The CDR3 is 12 residues long. Germline loops: CDR1 SGHVS, CDR2 FNYEAQ. Trimming removed 1 base at V and 5 bases at J, with 6 bases between.

This clonotype was counted a few times. V gene TRBV7-9 combines with J gene TRBJ2-7; D not certain. This CDR3 spans 16 amino acids. V was cut by 3 bases and J by 2 bases, with 17 bases left in between. Germline V CDR1 and CDR2: SEHNR, FQNEAQ (reference sequence). The CDR3 spells CASSFASWQSTYEQYF. CDR3 bases: TGTGCCAGCAGCTTCGCCTCGTGGCAATCCACCTACGAGCAGTACTTC.

This chain links TRBV19 with TRBJ2-1, with 10 bases that match TRBD2. The V and J ends lost 3 bases and 6 bases, in that order; junction bases with no gene match: 8. The CDR3 has 16 residues. CDR1 and CDR2 from the germline V gene are LNHDA and SQIVND (reference sequence). The CDR3 region has the DNA TGTGCCAGTAGTATTATGACTAGCGGGTCCCTCAATGAGCAGTTCTTC. Translation: CASSIMTSGSLNEQFF.

The table lists this clonotype with many counts. The chain uses TRBV15 and TRBJ2-7, with D unclear. The V end was cut by 0 bases, the J end by 7 bases, with 13 bases between. The CDR3 consists of 14 residues. Germline CDR1 is LNHNV and CDR2 is YYDKDF (reference sequence). Here the CDR3 reads CATSRDRTQVEQYF. CDR3 DNA sequence: TGTGCCACCAGCAGAGATAGAACACAAGTGGAGCAGTACTTC.

This clonotype has a count of ten or more. The chain recombines TRBV12-3 or TRBV12-4 with TRBJ2-7, with D possibly TRBD1 on 5 matching bases. Trimming cost V 1 base and J 2 bases, with 12 bases left between them. CDR3 size: 15 residues. CDR3 sequence reads: CASSLGWGSPYEQYF. Here the CDR3 DNA reads TGTGCCAGCAGTTTAGGCTGGGGCTCTCCCTACGAGCAGTACTTC.

This CDR3 is CASSGQETQYF. CDR3 DNA sequence: TGTGCCAGCAGTGGCCAAGAGACCCAGTACTTC. V usage is TRBV28 and J usage is TRBJ2-5; D uncertain. This CDR3 is 11 amino acids long. In germline, CDR1 is MDHEN, CDR2 SYDVKM. V lost 5 bases and J 1 base, leaving 2 bases between the germline ends.